This TCR beta chain came from a study of T cells in Graves' hyperthyroidism and ophthalmopathy. Study conclusions and caveats: Ophthalmopathy was model-predicted a median roughly 6.5 months pre-onset.

Amplified regions were TCR beta CDR3 sequences from RNA transcripts. Initially, a first-round RT-PCR of the TCR CDR3 employed the HTBI primer set. TCRdb itself ran the multiplex PCR reads through MiXCR, one entry per CDR3 protein. In the table there are around 600,000 distinct CDR3 sequences, approximately 14% of which are singletons. There are many counts of this clonotype. Its antigen is not known. PBMCs were collected from a 10 ml volume of fresh peripheral blood. Trimming removed 4 bases from V and 1 base from J; junction bases left unmatched: 6. Per the germline V gene, CDR1 is DFQATT and CDR2 is SNEGSKA (reference sequence). The CDR3 spans 15 residues.

This sequence joins TRBV20-1 and TRBJ2-7, with 11 bases fitting TRBD1. Material: blood. The sequence came from a woman aged 25 to 45 with Graves' hyperthyroidism. CDR3 protein: CSAMDRGLGSYEQYF. The CDR3 DNA sequence: TGCAGTGCTATGGACAGGGGGCTGGGTTCCTACGAGCAGTACTTC.